The rows below give T cell receptor beta chains drawn from one sample of a study of T cell responses to AZD1222 COVID-19 vaccine. Only in-frame clones appear in the TCRdb table, and some are missing; sequencing was by immunoSEQ multiplex PCR. The sample consists of 100,000 to 150,000 clones, about 85% of them appearing once. Material: peripheral blood, obtained on day 0 of AZD1222 vaccination. The receptors shown here come from an adult in good health. CDR3s include the opening cysteine and the closing phenylalanine or tryptophan. Each record gives: clone size, D gene, J gene, V gene, CDR3 DNA, CDR3 protein. D genes are given only for firm matches. The size of a clone is reported for some rows only, either as once, few or many, or as a class for expanded clones.

clone size: .
D gene: .
J gene: TRBJ2-1
V gene: TRBV5-1
CDR3 DNA: TGCGCCAGCAGTTCTGCGACAAGCTCCTACAATGAGCAGTTCTTC
CDR3 protein: CASSSATSSYNEQFF

clone size: once
D gene: .
J gene: TRBJ2-7
V gene: TRBV28
CDR3 DNA: TGTGCCAGCATTTCCGGGGGCCAGGGGGACAGACCCTACGAGCAGTACTTC
CDR3 protein: CASISGGQGDRPYEQYF

clone size: .
D gene: TRBD1
J gene: TRBJ1-3
V gene: TRBV28
CDR3 DNA: TGTGCCAGCAGTTTGCACAGGGGGCAAGGAAACACCATATATTTT
CDR3 protein: CASSLHRGQGNTIYF

clone size: .
D gene: TRBD2
J gene: TRBJ2-1
V gene: TRBV5-6
CDR3 DNA: TGTGCCAGCAGCCAAGGACTAGCGGGGTTATTGGATGAGCAGTTCTTC
CDR3 protein: CASSQGLAGLLDEQFF

clone size: once
D gene: .
J gene: TRBJ1-2
V gene: TRBV29-1
CDR3 DNA: TGCAGCGTTGAAGTACCCTTTAACTATGGCTACACCTTC
CDR3 protein: CSVEVPFNYGYTF

clone size: .
D gene: .
J gene: TRBJ1-4
V gene: TRBV5-1
CDR3 DNA: TGCGCCAGCAGCCCTGGACAGCCTAATGAAAAACTGTTTTTT
CDR3 protein: CASSPGQPNEKLFF

clone size: once
D gene: TRBD1
J gene: TRBJ2-7
V gene: TRBV28
CDR3 DNA: TGTGCCAGCAGTTCGGACAGGGTTCCCTACGAGCAGTACTTC
CDR3 protein: CASSSDRVPYEQYF

clone size: few
D gene: TRBD1
J gene: TRBJ2-7
V gene: TRBV19
CDR3 DNA: TGTGCCAGTAGTGTCCCCGGGACAGCCTTTTACGAGCAGTACTTC
CDR3 protein: CASSVPGTAFYEQYF

clone size: .
D gene: .
J gene: TRBJ2-2
V gene: TRBV7-3
CDR3 DNA: TGTGCCAGCAGCTTAAGGTGGAGCACCGGGGAGCTGTTTTTT
CDR3 protein: CASSLRWSTGELFF

clone size: .
D gene: .
J gene: TRBJ2-7
V gene: TRBV19
CDR3 DNA: TGTGCCAGTAGTCTCCTCCATAGCTCCTACGAGCAGTACTTC
CDR3 protein: CASSLLHSSYEQYF

clone size: .
D gene: .
J gene: TRBJ1-1
V gene: TRBV27
CDR3 DNA: TGTGCCAGCAGTTTGACAGTGGGTGGCACTGAAGCTTTCTTT
CDR3 protein: CASSLTVGGTEAFF

clone size: .
D gene: .
J gene: TRBJ2-2
V gene: TRBV10-1
CDR3 DNA: TGCGCCAGCAGTGAGGCGGGGACGAAGAACACCGGGGAGCTGTTTTTT
CDR3 protein: CASSEAGTKNTGELFF

clone size: .
D gene: .
J gene: TRBJ1-1
V gene: TRBV18
CDR3 DNA: TGTGCCAGCTCACTTTCACTGGGATTCACAGAGAACACTGAAGCTTTCTTT
CDR3 protein: CASSLSLGFTENTEAFF

clone size: .
D gene: TRBD2
J gene: TRBJ2-3
V gene: TRBV4-1
CDR3 DNA: TGCGCCAGCAGCGGAGGGACTAGCGGGGGCTGGGGGGGTACAGATACGCAGTATTTT
CDR3 protein: CASSGGTSGGWGGTDTQYF

clone size: once
D gene: .
J gene: TRBJ2-3
V gene: TRBV6-5
CDR3 DNA: TGTGCCAGCAGTTACGGCGGGAGCACAGATACGCAGTATTTT
CDR3 protein: CASSYGGSTDTQYF

clone size: .
D gene: .
J gene: TRBJ1-1
V gene: TRBV10-2
CDR3 DNA: TGCGCCAGCAGTGAGAGCCGGGGGACTGAAGCTTTCTTT
CDR3 protein: CASSESRGTEAFF

clone size: .
D gene: TRBD1
J gene: TRBJ1-2
V gene: TRBV7-2
CDR3 DNA: TGTGCCAGCAGCTTAGGGACAGGATCAGCTAACTATGGCTACACCTTC
CDR3 protein: CASSLGTGSANYGYTF

clone size: .
D gene: .
J gene: TRBJ1-2
V gene: TRBV13
CDR3 DNA: TGTGCCAGCAGCTCTGACCAGGGCTTCTATGGCTACACCTTC
CDR3 protein: CASSSDQGFYGYTF

clone size: .
D gene: .
J gene: TRBJ2-2
V gene: TRBV11-2
CDR3 DNA: TGTGCCAGCAGCTTCGCGACCTTGAACACCGGGGAGCTGTTTTTT
CDR3 protein: CASSFATLNTGELFF

clone size: .
D gene: .
J gene: TRBJ1-1
V gene: TRBV11-2
CDR3 DNA: TGTGCCAGCAGCCAGGGGAAGAACACTGAAGCTTTCTTT
CDR3 protein: CASSQGKNTEAFF

clone size: .
D gene: .
J gene: TRBJ2-2
V gene: TRBV3-1/TRBV3-2
CDR3 DNA: TGTGCCAGCAGCCCCCCTCATGACACCGGGGAGCTGTTTTTT
CDR3 protein: CASSPPHDTGELFF

clone size: .
D gene: .
J gene: TRBJ1-5
V gene: TRBV5-1
CDR3 DNA: TGCGCCAGCGATGGTTGGCAGCCCCAGCATTTT
CDR3 protein: CASDGWQPQHF